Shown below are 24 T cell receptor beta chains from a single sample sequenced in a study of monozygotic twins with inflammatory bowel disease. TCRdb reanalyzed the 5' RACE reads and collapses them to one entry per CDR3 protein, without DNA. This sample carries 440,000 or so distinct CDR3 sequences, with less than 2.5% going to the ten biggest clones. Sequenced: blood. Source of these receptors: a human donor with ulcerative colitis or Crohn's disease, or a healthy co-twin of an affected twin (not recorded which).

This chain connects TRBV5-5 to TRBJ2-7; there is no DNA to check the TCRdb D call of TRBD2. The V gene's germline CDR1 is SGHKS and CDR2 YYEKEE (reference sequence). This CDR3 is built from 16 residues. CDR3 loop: CASGFPSLAGFGEQYF.

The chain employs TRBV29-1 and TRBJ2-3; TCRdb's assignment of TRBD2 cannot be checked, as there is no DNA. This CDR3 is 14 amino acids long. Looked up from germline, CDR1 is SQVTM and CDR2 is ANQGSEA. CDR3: CSVEAPRLAYTQYF.

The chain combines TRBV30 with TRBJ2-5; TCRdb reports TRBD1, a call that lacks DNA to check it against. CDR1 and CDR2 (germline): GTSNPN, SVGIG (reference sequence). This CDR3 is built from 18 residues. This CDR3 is CAWRYGSGTGRNPETQYF.

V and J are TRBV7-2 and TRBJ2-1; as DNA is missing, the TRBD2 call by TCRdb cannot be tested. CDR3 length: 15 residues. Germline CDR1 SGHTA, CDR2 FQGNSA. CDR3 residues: CASSYAGTSYNEQFF.

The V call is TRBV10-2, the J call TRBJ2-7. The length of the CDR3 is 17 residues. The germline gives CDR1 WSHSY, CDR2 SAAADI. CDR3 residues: CASSEINNGRINYEQYF.

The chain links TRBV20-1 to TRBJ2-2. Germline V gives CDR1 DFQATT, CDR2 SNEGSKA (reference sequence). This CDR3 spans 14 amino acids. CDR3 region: CSASRHPNTGELFF.

The CDR3 sequence is CAISEGTGTPYEQYF. This chain joins TRBV10-3 and TRBJ2-7; without DNA, the TCRdb call of TRBD1 cannot be checked. This CDR3 spans 15 amino acids. Germline V gene data show CDR1 as ENHRY and CDR2 as SYGVKD.

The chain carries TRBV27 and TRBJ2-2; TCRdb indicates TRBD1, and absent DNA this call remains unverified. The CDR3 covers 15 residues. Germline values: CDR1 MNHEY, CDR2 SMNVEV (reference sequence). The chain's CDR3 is CASSSLGQGTGELFF.

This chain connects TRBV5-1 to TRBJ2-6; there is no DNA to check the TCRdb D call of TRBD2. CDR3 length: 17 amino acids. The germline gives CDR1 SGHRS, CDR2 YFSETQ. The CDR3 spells CASRSGGGRSGANVLTF. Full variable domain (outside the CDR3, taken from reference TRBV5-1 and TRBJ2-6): KAGVTQTPRYLIKTRGQQVTLSCSPISGHRSVSWYQQTPGQGLQFLFEYFSETQRNKGNFPGRFSGRQFSNSRSEMNVSTLELGDSALYLCASRSGGGRSGANVLTFGAGSRLTVL.

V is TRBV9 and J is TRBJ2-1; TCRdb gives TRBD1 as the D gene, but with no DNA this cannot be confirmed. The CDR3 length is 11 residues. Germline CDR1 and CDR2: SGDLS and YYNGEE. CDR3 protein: CASSEGGWQFF.

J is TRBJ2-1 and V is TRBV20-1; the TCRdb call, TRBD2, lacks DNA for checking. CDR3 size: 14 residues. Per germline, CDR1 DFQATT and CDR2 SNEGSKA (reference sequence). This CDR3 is CSAEGLAGNNEQFF.

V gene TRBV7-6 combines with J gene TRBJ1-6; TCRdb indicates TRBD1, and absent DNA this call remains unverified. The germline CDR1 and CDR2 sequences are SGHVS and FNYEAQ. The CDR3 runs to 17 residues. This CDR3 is CASSLADPGRDNSPLHF.

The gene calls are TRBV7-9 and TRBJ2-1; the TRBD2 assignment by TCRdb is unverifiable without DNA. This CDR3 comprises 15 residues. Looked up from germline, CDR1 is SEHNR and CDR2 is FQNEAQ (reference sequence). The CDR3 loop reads CASGTITSGYNEQFF.

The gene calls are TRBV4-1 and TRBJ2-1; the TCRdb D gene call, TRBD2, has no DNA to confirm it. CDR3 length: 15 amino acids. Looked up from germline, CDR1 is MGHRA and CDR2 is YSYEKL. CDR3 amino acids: CASSQVFLAGNEQFF.

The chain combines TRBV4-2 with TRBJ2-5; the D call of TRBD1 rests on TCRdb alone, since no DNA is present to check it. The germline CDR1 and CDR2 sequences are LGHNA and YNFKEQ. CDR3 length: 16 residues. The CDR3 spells CASSQINRGNQETQYF.

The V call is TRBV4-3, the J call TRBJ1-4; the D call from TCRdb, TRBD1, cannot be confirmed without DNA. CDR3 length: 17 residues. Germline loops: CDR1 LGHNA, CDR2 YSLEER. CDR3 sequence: CASSPYAGTATNEKLFF.

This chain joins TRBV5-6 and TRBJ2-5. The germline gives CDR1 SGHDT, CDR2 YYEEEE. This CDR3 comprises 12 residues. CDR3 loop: CASSLIKETQYF.

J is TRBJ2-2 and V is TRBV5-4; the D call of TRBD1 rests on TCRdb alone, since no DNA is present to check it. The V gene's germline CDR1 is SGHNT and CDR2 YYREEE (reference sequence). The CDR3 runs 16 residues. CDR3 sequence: CASSLGGTGLTGELFF.

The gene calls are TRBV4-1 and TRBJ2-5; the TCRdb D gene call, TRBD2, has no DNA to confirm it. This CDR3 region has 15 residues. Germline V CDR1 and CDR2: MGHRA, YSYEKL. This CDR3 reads CASSQEGHPRETQYF.

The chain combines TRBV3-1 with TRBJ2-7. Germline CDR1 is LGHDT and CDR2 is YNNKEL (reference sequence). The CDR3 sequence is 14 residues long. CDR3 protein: CASSQSPTSYEQYF.

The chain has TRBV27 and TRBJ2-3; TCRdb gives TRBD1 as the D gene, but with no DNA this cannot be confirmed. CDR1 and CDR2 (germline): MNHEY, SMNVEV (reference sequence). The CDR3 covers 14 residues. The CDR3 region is CASSRGVHTDTQYF.

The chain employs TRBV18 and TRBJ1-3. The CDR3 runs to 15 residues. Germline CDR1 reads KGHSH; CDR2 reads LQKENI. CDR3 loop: CASSPSRAQGNTIYF.

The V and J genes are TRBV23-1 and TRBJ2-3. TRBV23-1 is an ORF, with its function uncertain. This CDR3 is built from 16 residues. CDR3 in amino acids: CASSQWVAELTDTQYF.

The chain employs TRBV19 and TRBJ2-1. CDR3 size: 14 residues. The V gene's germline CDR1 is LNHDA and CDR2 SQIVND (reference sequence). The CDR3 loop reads CASSIAGQYNEQFF.